This passage covers 19 T cell receptor beta chains from one sample sequenced in a study of blood T cell repertoires in COVID-19 (TCRdb year 2020). The library was built by means of the immunoSEQ multiplex PCR assay. In TCRdb, the immuneACCESS table is reduced to in-frame sequences with V and J assigned. These tables do not hold every clone; where another copy was compared, an unresolved V gene accounts for under half, and the others remain unexplained. Here the sample has about 120,000 clones; around 76% occur a single time. The ten largest clones take up approximately 2.4% of the sample. Sequencing used peripheral blood. Receptors originate from an older man with acute or convalescent COVID-19.

The rearrangement uses TRBV21-1 and TRBJ2-6; the D call of TRBD1 is as the table states it, not checked on the DNA. TRBV21-1 is given as a pseudogene. This CDR3 is 18 amino acids long. The CDR3 loop reads CAIPKNRGGEPGANVLTF. The CDR3 DNA reads TGTGCCATCCCGAAAAACAGGGGGGGGGAGCCTGGGGCCAACGTCCTGACTTTC.

The chain employs TRBV6-2 or TRBV6-3 and TRBJ1-2; no definite D call. This CDR3 is built from 12 residues. Germline assignment: CDR1 MNHEY and CDR2 SVGEGT. V was cut by 5 bases and J by 8 bases, with 12 bases left in between. In DNA form, the CDR3 reads TGTGCCAGCAGTCCCCCGGTAGAGGGCTACACCTTC. This codes for CASSPPVEGYTF.

This sequence joins TRBV7-9 and TRBJ2-1; D ambiguous. Germline V gene sequence: CDR1 SEHNR, CDR2 FQNEAQ (reference sequence). The ends were cut back, 4 bases at V and 4 bases at J, with 8 bases in the middle. CDR3 length: 13 amino acids. CDR3 residues: CASSSYSYNEQFF. The CDR3 DNA follows: TGTGCCAGCAGCTCGTATTCGTACAATGAGCAGTTCTTC.

This chain joins TRBV10-3 and TRBJ2-1, with 10 bases aligning to TRBD2. This CDR3 is built from 15 residues. With V trimmed by 10 bases and J by 4 bases, 10 bases remained unmatched. From germline, CDR1 is ENHRY and CDR2 SYGVKD. CDR3 coding DNA: TGTGCCACAGCCCGGACTAGCGGAGAATACAATGAGCAGTTCTTC. It is translated as CATARTSGEYNEQFF.

The chain is built from TRBV14 and TRBJ2-1; 8 bases line up with TRBD2. The V gene end was trimmed by 0 bases and the J gene end by 4 bases; junction bases not matched to a gene: 5. Germline V CDR1 and CDR2: SGHDN, FVKESK. This CDR3 is 16 amino acids long. CDR3 region: CASSQEVAGRYNEQFF. In DNA form, the CDR3 reads TGTGCCAGCAGCCAAGAGGTAGCGGGGAGATACAATGAGCAGTTCTTC.

The chain has TRBV7-9 and TRBJ1-1, with 9 bases matching TRBD1. The CDR3 consists of 14 residues. Germline-derived CDR1 and CDR2 are SEHNR and FQNEAQ (reference sequence). The junction had 4 bases not matched to a gene; V was cut back by 4 bases and J by 4 bases. This CDR3 is CASSSDRGVTEAFF. The CDR3 DNA follows: TGTGCCAGCAGCTCGGACAGGGGAGTCACTGAAGCTTTCTTT.

The sample holds one count of this clone. The chain carries TRBV10-3 and TRBJ2-5; D call uncertain. The CDR3 extends over 13 amino acids. CDR1 is ENHRY and CDR2 is SYGVKD in the germline V gene. V was shortened by 9 bases and J by 0 bases, with 11 bases between the two germline ends. CDR3 region: CAITSVDQETQYF. For the CDR3, the DNA is TGTGCCATTACGAGCGTAGACCAAGAGACCCAGTACTTC.

The CDR3 protein is CASSIYAGDTEAFF. DNA of the CDR3: TGTGCCAGTAGTATTTACGCGGGGGACACTGAAGCTTTCTTT. The chain links TRBV19 to TRBJ1-1; possibly TRBD1 for D (5 bases). V gave up 3 bases and J gave up 3 bases, with 11 bases separating them. In germline, CDR1 is LNHDA, CDR2 SQIVND (reference sequence). CDR3 size: 14 residues.

This chain links TRBV3-1 (or the pseudogene TRBV3-2) with TRBJ2-5, with D possibly TRBD1 on 6 matching bases. The V end was cut by 1 base, the J end by 3 bases, with 9 bases between. CDR3 length: 14 residues. Germline CDR1 reads LGHDT; CDR2 reads YNNKEL (reference sequence). This CDR3 is CASSQGTVKETQYF. DNA of the CDR3: TGTGCCAGCAGCCAAGGGACAGTAAAAGAGACCCAGTACTTC.

The chain is built from TRBV9 and TRBJ1-2; 9 bases match TRBD1. The V gene end was trimmed by 0 bases and the J gene end by 5 bases; junction bases not matched to a gene: 8. This CDR3 has 16 amino acids. Germline CDR1 reads SGDLS; CDR2 reads YYNGEE. The CDR3 here is CASSVGARTGEYGYTF. As DNA, the CDR3 is TGTGCCAGCAGCGTAGGGGCTAGGACAGGGGAATATGGCTACACCTTC.

The chain couples TRBV19 to TRBJ1-2; 9 bases are a match to TRBD1. The J segment lost 1 base and the V segment lost 3 bases, leaving 6 bases of the junction unmatched. The CDR3 is 16 residues long. Germline loops: CDR1 LNHDA, CDR2 SQIVND (reference sequence). In nucleotides, the CDR3 is TGTGCCAGTAGTATCGGAACAGGGGGCCTTAACTATGGCTACACCTTC. Translating gives CASSIGTGGLNYGYTF.

This clone was detected once. The chain recombines TRBV10-3 with TRBJ1-6, with 10 bases aligning to TRBD1. V shed 5 bases, J shed 10 bases, and the junction held 8 bases outside the gene matches. CDR3 size: 15 residues. Per the germline V gene, CDR1 is ENHRY and CDR2 is SYGVKD. CDR3 nucleotides: TGTGCCATCAGTAACACCGGGACAGGGGACTCACCCCTCCACTTT. This translates into CAISNTGTGDSPLHF.

This chain joins TRBV7-2 and TRBJ1-5; no firm D call. In germline, CDR1 is SGHTA, CDR2 FQGNSA. The CDR3 loop spans 16 amino acids. Trimming left V 1 base short and J 2 bases short, with 12 bases between. CDR3 bases: TGTGCCAGCAGCTTAGTGGGCCGTAGAGGCAATCAGCCCCAGCATTTT. It translates to CASSLVGRRGNQPQHF.

CDR3 amino acids: CASSLARSASGSYEQYF. The CDR3 DNA sequence: TGTGCCAGCAGCTTGGCCCGGTCGGCTAGCGGATCCTACGAGCAGTACTTC. The chain is built from TRBV5-4 and TRBJ2-7; 7 nucleotides match TRBD2. Germline V gives CDR1 SGHNT, CDR2 YYREEE (reference sequence). The junction had 10 bases not matched to a gene; V was cut back by 0 bases and J by 1 base. The CDR3 is 17 residues long. Filled out from reference TRBV5-4 and TRBJ2-7, the complete variable domain reads ETGVTQSPTHLIKTRGQQVTLRCSSQSGHNTVSWYQQALGQGPQFIFQYYREEENGRGNFPPRFSGLQFPNYSSELNVNALELDDSALYLCASSLARSASGSYEQYFGPGTRLTVT.

The CDR3 region is CASSLGSSYNSPLHF. The DNA of the CDR3 is TGTGCCAGCAGCTTAGGGAGCTCCTATAATTCACCCCTCCACTTT. The rearrangement uses TRBV11-2 and TRBJ1-6, with unresolved D. Germline V gene data show CDR1 as SGHAT and CDR2 as FQNNGV. Trimming pared 1 base from V and 0 bases from J, leaving 4 bases between. This CDR3 is built from 15 residues.

V usage is TRBV11-2 and J usage is TRBJ1-6, with D possibly being TRBD1 (5 bases). In germline, CDR1 is SGHAT, CDR2 FQNNGV. The CDR3 consists of 15 residues. V lost 4 bases, J lost 6 bases, and 13 bases lay in between. CDR3 nucleotides: TGTGCCAGCAGCTCACGCAGGGCGCCTAATTCACCCCTCCACTTT. It encodes CASSSRRAPNSPLHF.

The rearrangement links TRBV6-2 or TRBV6-3 to TRBJ1-1; D ambiguous. The CDR3 contains 10 residues. The V end was cut by 4 bases, the J end by 7 bases, with 4 bases between. Germline lookup yields CDR1 MNHEY and CDR2 SVGEGT. This CDR3 reads CASSSSEAFF. The DNA of the CDR3 is TGTGCCAGCAGTTCGAGTGAAGCTTTCTTT.

The chain recombines TRBV5-1 with TRBJ2-3; 7 nucleotides agree with TRBD1. Per the germline V gene, CDR1 is SGHRS and CDR2 is YFSETQ. This CDR3 is built from 18 residues. V lost 2 bases to trimming and J lost 3 bases; unmatched junction nucleotides: 15. CDR3 sequence (DNA): TGCGCCAGCAGCTTCCGGATGATCAACAGGGGTTCGACAGATACGCAGTATTTT. It codes for CASSFRMINRGSTDTQYF.

The chain recombines TRBV6-2 or TRBV6-3 with TRBJ2-5; perhaps TRBD2 as D (6 bases). The CDR3 has 16 residues. Germline assignment: CDR1 MNHEY and CDR2 SVGEGT. V lost 6 bases and J lost 5, with 22 bases in between. CDR3 bases: TGTGCCAGCAGCGACCGGAGGCGCGGGGCGCGGGAGACCCAGTACTTC. This sequence encodes CASSDRRRGARETQYF.